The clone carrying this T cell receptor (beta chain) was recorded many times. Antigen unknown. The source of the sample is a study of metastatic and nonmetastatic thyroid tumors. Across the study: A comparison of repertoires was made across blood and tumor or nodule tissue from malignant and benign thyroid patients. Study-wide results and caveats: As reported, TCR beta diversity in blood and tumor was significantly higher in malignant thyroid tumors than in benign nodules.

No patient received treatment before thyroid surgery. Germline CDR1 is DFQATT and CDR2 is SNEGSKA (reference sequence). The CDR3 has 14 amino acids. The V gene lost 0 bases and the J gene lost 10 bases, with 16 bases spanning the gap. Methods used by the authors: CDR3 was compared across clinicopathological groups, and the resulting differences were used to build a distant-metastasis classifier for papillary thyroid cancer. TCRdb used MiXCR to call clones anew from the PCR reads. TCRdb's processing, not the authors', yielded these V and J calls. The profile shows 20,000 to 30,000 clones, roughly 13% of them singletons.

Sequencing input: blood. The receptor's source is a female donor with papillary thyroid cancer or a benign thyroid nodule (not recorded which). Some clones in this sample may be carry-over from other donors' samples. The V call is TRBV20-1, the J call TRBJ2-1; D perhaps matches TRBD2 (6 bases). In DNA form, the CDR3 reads TGCAGTGCTAGAGATCCCGCTAGCGTGGGGGAGCAGTTCTTC. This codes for CSARDPASVGEQFF.